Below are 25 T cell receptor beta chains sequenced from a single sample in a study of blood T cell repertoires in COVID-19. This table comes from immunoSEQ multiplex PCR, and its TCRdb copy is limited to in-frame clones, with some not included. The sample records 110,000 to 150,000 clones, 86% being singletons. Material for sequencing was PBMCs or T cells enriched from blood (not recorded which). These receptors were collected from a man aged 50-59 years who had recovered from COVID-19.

The CDR3 spells CASGRPGNTIYF. The CDR3 coding sequence is TGTGCCAGCGGGAGGCCTGGAAACACCATATATTTT. This chain uses TRBV27 with TRBJ1-3; D unclear. Trimming pared 8 bases from V and 2 bases from J, leaving 7 bases between. The CDR3 sequence is 12 residues long. Germline CDR1 reads MNHEY; CDR2 reads SMNVEV (reference sequence).

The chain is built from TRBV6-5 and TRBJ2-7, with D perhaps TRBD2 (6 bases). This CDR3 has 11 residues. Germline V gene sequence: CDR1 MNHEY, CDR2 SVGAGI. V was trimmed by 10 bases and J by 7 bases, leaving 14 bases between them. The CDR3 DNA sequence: TGTGCCACTGGGGACTTTCGGGAGCAGTACTTC. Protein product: CATGDFREQYF.

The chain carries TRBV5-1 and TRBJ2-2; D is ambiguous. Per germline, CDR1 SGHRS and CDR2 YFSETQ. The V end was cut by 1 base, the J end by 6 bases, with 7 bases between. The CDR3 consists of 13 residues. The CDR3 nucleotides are TGCGCCAGCAGCTTGTCGACACCCGGGGAGCTGTTTTTT. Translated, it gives CASSLSTPGELFF.

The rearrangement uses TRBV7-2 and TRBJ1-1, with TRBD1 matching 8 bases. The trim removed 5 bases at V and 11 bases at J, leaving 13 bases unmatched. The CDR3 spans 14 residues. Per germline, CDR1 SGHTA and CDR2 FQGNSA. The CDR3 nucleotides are TGTGCCAGCAGCCTAAGACAGGGGCCGGGAATGGCTTTCTTT. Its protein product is CASSLRQGPGMAFF.

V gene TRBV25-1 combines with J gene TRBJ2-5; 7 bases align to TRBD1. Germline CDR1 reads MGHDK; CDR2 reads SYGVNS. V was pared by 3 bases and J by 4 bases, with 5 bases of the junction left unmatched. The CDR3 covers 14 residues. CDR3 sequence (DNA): TGTGCCAGCAGTGACACAGGGGCGGGAGAGACCCAGTACTTC. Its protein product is CASSDTGAGETQYF.

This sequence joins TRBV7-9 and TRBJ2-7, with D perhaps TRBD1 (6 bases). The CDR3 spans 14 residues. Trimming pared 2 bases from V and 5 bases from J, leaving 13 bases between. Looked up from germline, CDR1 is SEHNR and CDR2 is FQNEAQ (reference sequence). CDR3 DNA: TGTGCCAGCAGCTTAAAGTCACAGGGTAACGAGCAGTACTTC. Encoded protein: CASSLKSQGNEQYF.

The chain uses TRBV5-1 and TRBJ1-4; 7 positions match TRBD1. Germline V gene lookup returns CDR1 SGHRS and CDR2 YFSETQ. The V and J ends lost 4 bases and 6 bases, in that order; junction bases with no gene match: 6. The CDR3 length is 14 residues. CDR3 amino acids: CASSRQGRDEKLFF. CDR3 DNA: TGCGCCAGCAGCCGACAGGGTCGGGATGAAAAACTGTTTTTT.

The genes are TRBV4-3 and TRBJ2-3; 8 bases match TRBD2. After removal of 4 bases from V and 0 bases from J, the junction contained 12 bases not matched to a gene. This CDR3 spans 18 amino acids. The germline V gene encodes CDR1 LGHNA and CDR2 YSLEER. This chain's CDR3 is CASSRLVKTSASTDTQYF. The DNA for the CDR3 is TGCGCCAGCAGCCGCCTCGTGAAGACTAGCGCGAGCACAGATACGCAGTATTTT.

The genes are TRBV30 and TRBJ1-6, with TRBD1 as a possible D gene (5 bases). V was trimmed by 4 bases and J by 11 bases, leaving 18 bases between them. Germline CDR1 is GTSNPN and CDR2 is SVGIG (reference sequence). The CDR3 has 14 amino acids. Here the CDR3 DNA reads TGTGCCTGGACGGGACTCCCCGGGATGGCACCCCTCCACTTT. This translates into CAWTGLPGMAPLHF.

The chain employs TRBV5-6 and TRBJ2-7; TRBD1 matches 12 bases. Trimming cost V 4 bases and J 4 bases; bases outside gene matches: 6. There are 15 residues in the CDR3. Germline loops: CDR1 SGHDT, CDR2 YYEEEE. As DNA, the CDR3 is TGTGCCAGCAGCCCTGGGACAGGGGGCAAGTACGAGCAGTACGTC. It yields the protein CASSPGTGGKYEQYV.

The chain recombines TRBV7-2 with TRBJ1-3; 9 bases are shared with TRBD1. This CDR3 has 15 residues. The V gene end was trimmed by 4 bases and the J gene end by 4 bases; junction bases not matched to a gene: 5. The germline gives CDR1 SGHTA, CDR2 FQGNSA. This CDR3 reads CASSSQGAYGNTIYF. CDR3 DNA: TGTGCCAGCAGCTCACAGGGGGCTTACGGAAACACCATATATTTT.

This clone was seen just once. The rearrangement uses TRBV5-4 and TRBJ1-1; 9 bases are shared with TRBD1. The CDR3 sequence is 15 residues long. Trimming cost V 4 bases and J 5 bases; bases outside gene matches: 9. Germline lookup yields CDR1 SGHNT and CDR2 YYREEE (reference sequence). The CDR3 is CASSLPGQGGTEAFF. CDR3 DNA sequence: TGTGCCAGCAGCCTGCCGGGACAGGGAGGGACTGAAGCTTTCTTT.

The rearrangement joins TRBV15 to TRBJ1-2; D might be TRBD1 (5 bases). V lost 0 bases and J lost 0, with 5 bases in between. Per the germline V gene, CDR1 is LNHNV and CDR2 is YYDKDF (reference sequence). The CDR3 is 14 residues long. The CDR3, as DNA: TGTGCCACCAGCAGAGACAGGGCTAACTATGGCTACACCTTC. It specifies CATSRDRANYGYTF.

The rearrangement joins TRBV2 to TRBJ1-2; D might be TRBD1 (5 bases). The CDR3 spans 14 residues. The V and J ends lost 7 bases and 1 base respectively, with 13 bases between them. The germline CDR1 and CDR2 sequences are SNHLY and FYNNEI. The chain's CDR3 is CASKFSRDNYGYTF. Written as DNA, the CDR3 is TGTGCCAGCAAGTTTTCCAGGGATAACTATGGCTACACCTTC.

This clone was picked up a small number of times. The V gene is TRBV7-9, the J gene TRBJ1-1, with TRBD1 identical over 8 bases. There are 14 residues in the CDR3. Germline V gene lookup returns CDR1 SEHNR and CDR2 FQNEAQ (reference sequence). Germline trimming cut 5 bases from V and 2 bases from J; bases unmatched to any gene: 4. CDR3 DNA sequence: TGTGCCAGCAGCGAGACAGGGGCTAACACTGAAGCTTTCTTT. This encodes CASSETGANTEAFF.

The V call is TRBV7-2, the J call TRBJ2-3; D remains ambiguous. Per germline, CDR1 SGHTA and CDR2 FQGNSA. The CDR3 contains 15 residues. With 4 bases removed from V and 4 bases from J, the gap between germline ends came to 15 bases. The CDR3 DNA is TGTGCCAGCAGCTCTACTACAAAGCTCTCAGATACGCAGTATTTT. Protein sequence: CASSSTTKLSDTQYF. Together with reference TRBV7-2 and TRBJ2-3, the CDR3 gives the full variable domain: GAGVSQSPSNKVTEKGKDVELRCDPISGHTALYWYRQSLGQGLEFLIYFQGNSAPDKSGLPSDRFSAERTGGSVSTLTIQRTQQEDSAVYLCASSSTTKLSDTQYFGPGTRLTVL.

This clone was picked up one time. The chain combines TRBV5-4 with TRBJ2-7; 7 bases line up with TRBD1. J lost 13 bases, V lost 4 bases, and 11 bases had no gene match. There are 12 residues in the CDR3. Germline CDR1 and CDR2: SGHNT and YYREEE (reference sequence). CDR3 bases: TGTGCCAGCAGCCAGGACAGGAGTCCCCCATACTTC. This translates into CASSQDRSPPYF.

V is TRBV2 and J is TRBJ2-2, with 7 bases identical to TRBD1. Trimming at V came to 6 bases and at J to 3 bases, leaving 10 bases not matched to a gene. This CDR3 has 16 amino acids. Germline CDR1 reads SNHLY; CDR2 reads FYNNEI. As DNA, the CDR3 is TGTGCCAGCAGGGATCCCGGGACAGTAGACACCGGGGAGCTGTTTTTT. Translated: CASRDPGTVDTGELFF.

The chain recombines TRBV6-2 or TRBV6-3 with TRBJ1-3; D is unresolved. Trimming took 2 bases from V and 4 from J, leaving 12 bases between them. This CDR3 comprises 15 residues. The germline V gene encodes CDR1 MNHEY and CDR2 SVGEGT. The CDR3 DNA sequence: TGTGCCAGCAGTTACCGCGTAGACAACGGAAACACCATATATTTT. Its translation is CASSYRVDNGNTIYF.

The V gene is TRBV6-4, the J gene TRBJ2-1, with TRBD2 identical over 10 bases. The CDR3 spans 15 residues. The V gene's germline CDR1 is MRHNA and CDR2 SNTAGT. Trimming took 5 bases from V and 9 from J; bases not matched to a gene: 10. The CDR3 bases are TGTGCCAGCAGTCGAGGACTAGCGGAGGGGGGTGAGCAGTTCTTC. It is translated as CASSRGLAEGGEQFF.

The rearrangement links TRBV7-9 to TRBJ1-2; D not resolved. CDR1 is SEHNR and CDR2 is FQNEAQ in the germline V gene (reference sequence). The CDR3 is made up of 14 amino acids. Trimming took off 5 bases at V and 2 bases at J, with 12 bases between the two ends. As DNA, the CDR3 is TGTGCCAGCAGCGGCACCACAGTGAACTATGGCTACACCTTC. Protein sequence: CASSGTTVNYGYTF.

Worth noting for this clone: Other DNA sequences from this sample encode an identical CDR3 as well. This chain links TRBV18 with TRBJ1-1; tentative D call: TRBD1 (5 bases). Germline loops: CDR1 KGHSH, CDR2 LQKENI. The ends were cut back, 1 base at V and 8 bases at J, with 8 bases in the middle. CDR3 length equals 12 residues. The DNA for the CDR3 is TGTGCCAGCTCACCACTCCAGGGAGAAGCTTTCTTT. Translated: CASSPLQGEAFF.

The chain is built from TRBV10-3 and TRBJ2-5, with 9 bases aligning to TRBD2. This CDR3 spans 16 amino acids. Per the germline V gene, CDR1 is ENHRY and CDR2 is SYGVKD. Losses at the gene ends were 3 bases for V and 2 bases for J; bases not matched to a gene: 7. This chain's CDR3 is CAISEVAGEKQETQYF. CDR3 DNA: TGTGCCATCAGTGAAGTAGCGGGGGAGAAACAAGAGACCCAGTACTTC.

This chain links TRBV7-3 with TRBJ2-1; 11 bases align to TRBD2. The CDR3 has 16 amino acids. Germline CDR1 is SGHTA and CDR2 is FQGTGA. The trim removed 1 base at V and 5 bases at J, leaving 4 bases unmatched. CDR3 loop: CASSLSGTSGNNEQFF. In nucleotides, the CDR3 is TGTGCCAGCAGCTTAAGCGGGACTAGCGGCAACAATGAGCAGTTCTTC. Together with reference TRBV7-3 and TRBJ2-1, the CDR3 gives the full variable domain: GAGVSQTPSNKVTEKGKYVELRCDPISGHTALYWYRQSLGQGPEFLIYFQGTGAADDSGLPNDRFFAVRPEGSVSTLKIQRTERGDSAVYLCASSLSGTSGNNEQFFGPGTRLTVL.

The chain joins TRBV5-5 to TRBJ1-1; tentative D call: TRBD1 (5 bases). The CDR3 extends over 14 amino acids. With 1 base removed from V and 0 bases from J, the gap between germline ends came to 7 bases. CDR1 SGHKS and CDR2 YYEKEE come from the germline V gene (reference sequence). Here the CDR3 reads CASSLLTVNTEAFF. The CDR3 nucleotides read TGTGCCAGCAGCTTGTTGACAGTGAACACTGAAGCTTTCTTT.